The T cell receptor (beta chain) described here comes from a study of T cells in Graves' hyperthyroidism and ophthalmopathy. Graves' hyperthyroidism was deemed stable given no ophthalmopathy progression within 18 months. This CDR3 contains 14 residues. The V end was cut by 3 bases, the J end by 3 bases, with 12 bases between. Germline V lookup: CDR1 LGHNA, CDR2 YSLEER. Amplified TCR beta CDR3 regions came from RNA transcripts. HTBI primers were employed in a first-round RT-PCR of the TCR CDR3. TCRdb called the multiplex PCR reads again in MiXCR, with one record for every CDR3 protein. The table shows some 440,000 distinct CDR3 sequences, with more than 15% occurring only once.

Input material: blood. The sequence was collected from a woman younger than 35 with Graves' hyperthyroidism. The chain recombines TRBV4-3 with TRBJ2-7, with D possibly TRBD1 on 6 matching bases. This CDR3 is CASSQDSNVYEQYF. CDR3 nucleotides: TGCGCCAGCAGCCAGGACAGTAATGTCTACGAGCAGTACTTC.